The sample holds many counts of the clone carrying this T cell receptor (beta chain). Its antigen is not identified. TCRdb ran MiXCR on the 5' RACE reads and lists one entry per CDR3 protein. Counted here are some 31,000 distinct CDR3 sequences, approximately 4.3% occurring once; the ten biggest clones make up roughly 23%. The data derive from a study of neurological immune-mediated disorders. The study's findings and limits: HTLV-1-associated myelopathy showed the most TCR clonal expansion; multiple sclerosis the least, below healthy controls.

Germline CDR1 and CDR2: SGHTA and FQGNSA. The CDR3 totals 17 residues. The ends were cut back, 5 bases at V and 3 bases at J, with 17 bases in the middle. Source material: PBMCs. This receptor was obtained from a man aged 18 to 30 in good health. V and J are TRBV7-2 and TRBJ1-6; D perhaps matches TRBD1 (5 bases). CDR3 in DNA: TGTGCCAGCAGCAAACGGGACGCGTACCTCTATAATTCACCCCTCCACTTT. This encodes CASSKRDAYLYNSPLHF.